Listed below are T cell receptor beta chains from one sample, sequenced in a study of blood T cell repertoires in COVID-19. Using immunoSEQ multiplex PCR, the repertoire was profiled, and TCRdb retains in-frame clones only, with some absent. The sample has around 100,000 clones; more than 75% are singletons. The sequenced material came from peripheral blood. The receptors stem from a man aged 65-85 years with acute or convalescent COVID-19. Both conserved end residues are part of each CDR3. The D gene is left open where the match is weak.

d_call j_call v_call cdr3_aa
NA TRBJ2-1 TRBV7-3 CASSTHVGDNEQFF
TRBD2 TRBJ2-3 TRBV27 CASSLNLAGSTDTQYF
TRBD1 TRBJ1-1 TRBV10-3 CAIRPGTGVMNTEAFF
NA TRBJ1-2 TRBV6-1 CASSESQYGYTF
NA TRBJ2-4 TRBV11-1 CASSPSISNIQYF
TRBD2 TRBJ2-6 TRBV28 CASNLGGSGANVLTF
NA TRBJ1-2 TRBV10-3 CASDTGGVEGYTF
NA TRBJ1-2 TRBV28 CASSYRDGYTF
NA TRBJ2-4 TRBV5-1 CASSMQGNGAKNIQYF
TRBD1 TRBJ2-2 TRBV7-8 CASSFDRVTGELFF
TRBD1 TRBJ1-6 TRBV3-1/TRBV3-2 CASSQAGQNNSPLHF
TRBD2 TRBJ2-7 TRBV5-6 CASSPRRLAGNYEQYF
NA TRBJ2-7 TRBV27 CASSLSIRGEPSYEQYF
NA TRBJ2-1 TRBV5-1 CASSLGWAQEEEQFF
NA TRBJ2-3 TRBV27 CASTEAGSTDTQYF
NA TRBJ1-5 TRBV3-1/TRBV3-2 CASSHNRGDYSNQPQHF
TRBD1 TRBJ2-7 TRBV18 CASSRTGTSEQYF
NA TRBJ2-5 TRBV30 CAWKEGSETQYF
NA TRBJ2-7 TRBV10-3 CAISVTGGLYEQYF
NA TRBJ2-1 TRBV21-1 CASSKRARDRGILSSYNEQFF
NA TRBJ2-3 TRBV5-6 CASSPSPGTLQDTQYF
NA TRBJ2-3 TRBV7-6 CASSSMAGPDTQYF
NA TRBJ1-2 TRBV10-3 CATASGGAHNYGYTF
NA TRBJ1-5 TRBV28 CASSLKYALGVQPQHF
TRBD1 TRBJ1-1 TRBV12-5 CASGLGVGTGGTEAFF
TRBD1 TRBJ1-1 TRBV6-5 CASRKGQGNTEAFF
NA TRBJ2-5 TRBV28 CASSLSQGLGFLQETQYF
TRBD1 TRBJ1-4 TRBV5-1 CASTGTAGGKLFF
NA TRBJ1-1 TRBV15 CATSRDLAINTEAFF
NA TRBJ1-3 TRBV14 CASSLTPNSGNTIYF
TRBD1 TRBJ1-2 TRBV20-1 CSASAGQGRYGYTF
NA TRBJ1-4 TRBV5-1 CASSPSTNEKLFF
NA TRBJ1-4 TRBV5-3 CARTSGQPNEKLFF
NA TRBJ1-5 TRBV12-3/TRBV12-4 CASSSGGRQPQHF
TRBD2 TRBJ2-3 TRBV3-1/TRBV3-2 CASSPLAGGDTQYF
NA TRBJ2-7 TRBV28 CASSLPPGNSYEQYF
NA TRBJ2-1 TRBV20-1 CSARVSEQFF
NA TRBJ1-1 TRBV19 CASSTDRSGGNTEAFF
TRBD2 TRBJ2-7 TRBV19 CASSIVSLAGAEQYF
TRBD1 TRBJ1-5 TRBV6-6 CASSPIKTGDHNQPQHF
TRBD1 TRBJ1-6 TRBV6-5 CASSRQGVGSPLHF
TRBD1 TRBJ1-2 TRBV28 CASSLRNTGAYGYTF
NA TRBJ2-5 TRBV7-8 CASSLGLAPYQETQYF
NA TRBJ2-1 TRBV29-1 CSVELAADEQFF
TRBD2 TRBJ2-1 TRBV27 CASRALAGENEQFF
TRBD1 TRBJ1-3 TRBV5-1 CASSLVATGGLGNTIYF
TRBD1 TRBJ1-4 TRBV5-6 CASSLGQGVSTNEKLFF
NA TRBJ1-2 TRBV29-1 CSVEDYPANHISF
NA TRBJ2-3 TRBV5-1 CASSPGGVTDTQYF
NA TRBJ1-1 TRBV11-2 CASSLVERPEAFF
NA TRBJ2-7 TRBV2 CASRTNDFTGPRNYEQYF
NA TRBJ2-1 TRBV5-1 CASSLGQFGHEQFF
TRBD1 TRBJ2-1 TRBV7-2 CASSLANPSDRAGNEQFF
TRBD2 TRBJ2-3 TRBV9 CASSASGLAGEGHTDTQYF
TRBD1 TRBJ1-1 TRBV28 CASSPIWTGLNTEAFF
TRBD1 TRBJ1-1 TRBV18 CASSPGTGKTEAFF
TRBD1 TRBJ2-7 TRBV24-1 CARGQRSYEQYF
NA TRBJ1-3 TRBV3-1/TRBV3-2 CASSQRERGNTIYF
TRBD1 TRBJ1-2 TRBV9 CASSVADRGVGYGYTF